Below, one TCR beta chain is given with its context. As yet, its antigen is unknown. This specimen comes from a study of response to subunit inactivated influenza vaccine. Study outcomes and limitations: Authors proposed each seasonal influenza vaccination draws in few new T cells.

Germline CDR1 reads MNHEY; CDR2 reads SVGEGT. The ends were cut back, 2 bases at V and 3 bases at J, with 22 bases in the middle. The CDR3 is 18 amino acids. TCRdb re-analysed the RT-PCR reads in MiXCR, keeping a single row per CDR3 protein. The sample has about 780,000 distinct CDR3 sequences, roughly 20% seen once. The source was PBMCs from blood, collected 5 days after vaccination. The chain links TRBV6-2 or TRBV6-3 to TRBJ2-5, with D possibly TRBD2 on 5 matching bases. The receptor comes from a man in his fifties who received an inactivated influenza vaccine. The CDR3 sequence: CASSYPVVGRATKETQYF. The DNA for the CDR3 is TGTGCCAGCAGTTACCCCGTAGTTGGCAGAGCGACTAAAGAGACCCAGTACTTC.